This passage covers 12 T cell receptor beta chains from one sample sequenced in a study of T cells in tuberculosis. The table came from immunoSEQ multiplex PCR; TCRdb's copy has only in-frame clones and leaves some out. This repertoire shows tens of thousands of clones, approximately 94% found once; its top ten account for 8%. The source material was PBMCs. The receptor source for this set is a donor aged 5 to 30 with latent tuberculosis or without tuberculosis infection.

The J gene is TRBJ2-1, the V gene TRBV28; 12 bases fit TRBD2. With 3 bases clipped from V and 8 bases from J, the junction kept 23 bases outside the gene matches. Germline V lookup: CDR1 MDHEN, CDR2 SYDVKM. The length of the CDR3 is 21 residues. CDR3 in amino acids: CASSFWASGRGTPQPLDEQFF. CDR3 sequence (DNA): TGTGCCAGCAGTTTTTGGGCTAGCGGGAGGGGTACACCCCAACCACTAGATGAGCAGTTCTTC.

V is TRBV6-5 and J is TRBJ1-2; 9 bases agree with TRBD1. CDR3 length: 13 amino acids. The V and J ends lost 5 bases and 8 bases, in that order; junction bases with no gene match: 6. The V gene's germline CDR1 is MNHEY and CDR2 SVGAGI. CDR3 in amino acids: CASSLDRGGGYTF. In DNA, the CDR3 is TGTGCCAGCAGTCTGGACAGGGGAGGAGGCTACACCTTC.

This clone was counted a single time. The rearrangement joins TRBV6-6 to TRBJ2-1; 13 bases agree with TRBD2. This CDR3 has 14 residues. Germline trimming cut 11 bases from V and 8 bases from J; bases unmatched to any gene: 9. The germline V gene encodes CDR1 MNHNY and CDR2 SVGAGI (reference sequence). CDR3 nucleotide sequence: TGTGCCGTACTAGCGGGAGGGTCCGTCGATGAGCAGTTCTTC. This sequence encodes CAVLAGGSVDEQFF.

The DNA for the CDR3 is TGCGCCAGCAGCTTGGCCCCCGGGACTGCTGCGGGCACTGAAGCTTTCTTT. Its protein is CASSLAPGTAAGTEAFF. The rearrangement joins TRBV5-1 to TRBJ1-1; possible D gene TRBD1, 5 bases. The V and J ends lost 0 bases and 4 bases respectively, with 19 bases between them. The CDR3 is 17 amino acids. Germline V gene data show CDR1 as SGHRS and CDR2 as YFSETQ.

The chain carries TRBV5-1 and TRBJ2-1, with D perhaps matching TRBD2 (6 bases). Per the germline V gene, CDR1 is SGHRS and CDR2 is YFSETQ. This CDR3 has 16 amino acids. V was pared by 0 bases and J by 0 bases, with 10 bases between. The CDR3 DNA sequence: TGCGCCAGCAGCTTGGTGGCGGGGAGCTCCTACAATGAGCAGTTCTTC. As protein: CASSLVAGSSYNEQFF.

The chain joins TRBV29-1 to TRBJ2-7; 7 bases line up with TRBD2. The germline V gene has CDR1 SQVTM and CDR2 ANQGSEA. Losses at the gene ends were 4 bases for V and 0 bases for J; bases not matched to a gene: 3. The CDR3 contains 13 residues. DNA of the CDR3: TGCAGCGTTGCTAGCGGAAGCTCCTACGAGCAGTACTTC. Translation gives CSVASGSSYEQYF.

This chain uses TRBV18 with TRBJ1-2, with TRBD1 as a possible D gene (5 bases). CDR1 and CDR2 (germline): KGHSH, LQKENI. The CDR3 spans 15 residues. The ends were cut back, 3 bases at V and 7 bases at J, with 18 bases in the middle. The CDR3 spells CASSPMTVSPGGYTF. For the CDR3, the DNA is TGTGCCAGCTCACCCATGACAGTATCCCCAGGTGGCTACACCTTC.

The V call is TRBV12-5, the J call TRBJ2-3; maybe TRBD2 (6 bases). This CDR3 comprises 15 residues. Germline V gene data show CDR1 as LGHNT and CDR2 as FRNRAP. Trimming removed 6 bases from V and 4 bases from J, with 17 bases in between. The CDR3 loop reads CASGSGTLLADTQYF. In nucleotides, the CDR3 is TGTGCTAGTGGCTCCGGGACTCTCTTGGCAGATACGCAGTATTTT.

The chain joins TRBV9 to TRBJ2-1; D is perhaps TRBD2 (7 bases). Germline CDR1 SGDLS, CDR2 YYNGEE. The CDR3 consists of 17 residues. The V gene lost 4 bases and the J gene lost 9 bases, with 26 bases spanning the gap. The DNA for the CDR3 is TGTGCCAGCAGCCCTCAAACACAGGGTTTTGGACTAGGTGAGCAGTTCTTC. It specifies CASSPQTQGFGLGEQFF.

In DNA form, the CDR3 reads TGTGCCTGGAGCGGGTTGGTTGAAGGCTACGAGCAGTACTTC. This codes for CAWSGLVEGYEQYF. This chain uses TRBV30 with TRBJ2-7; D remains unclear. Germline lookup yields CDR1 GTSNPN and CDR2 SVGIG (reference sequence). This CDR3 contains 14 residues. Trimming removed 3 bases from V and 3 bases from J, with 15 bases in between.

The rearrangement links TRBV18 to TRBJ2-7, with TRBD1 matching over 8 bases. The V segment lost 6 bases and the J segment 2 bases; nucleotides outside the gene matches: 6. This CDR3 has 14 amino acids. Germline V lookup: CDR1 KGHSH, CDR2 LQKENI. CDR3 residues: CASSAGTGPYEQYF. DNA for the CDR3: TGTGCCAGCTCCGCCGGGACAGGCCCCTACGAGCAGTACTTC.

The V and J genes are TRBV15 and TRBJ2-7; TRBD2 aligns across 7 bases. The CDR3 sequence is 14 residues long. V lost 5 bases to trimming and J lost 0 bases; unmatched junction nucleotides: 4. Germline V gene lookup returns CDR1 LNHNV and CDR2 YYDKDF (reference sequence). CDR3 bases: TGTGCCACCAGCCGCGGGAGTATCTCCTACGAGCAGTACTTC. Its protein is CATSRGSISYEQYF.